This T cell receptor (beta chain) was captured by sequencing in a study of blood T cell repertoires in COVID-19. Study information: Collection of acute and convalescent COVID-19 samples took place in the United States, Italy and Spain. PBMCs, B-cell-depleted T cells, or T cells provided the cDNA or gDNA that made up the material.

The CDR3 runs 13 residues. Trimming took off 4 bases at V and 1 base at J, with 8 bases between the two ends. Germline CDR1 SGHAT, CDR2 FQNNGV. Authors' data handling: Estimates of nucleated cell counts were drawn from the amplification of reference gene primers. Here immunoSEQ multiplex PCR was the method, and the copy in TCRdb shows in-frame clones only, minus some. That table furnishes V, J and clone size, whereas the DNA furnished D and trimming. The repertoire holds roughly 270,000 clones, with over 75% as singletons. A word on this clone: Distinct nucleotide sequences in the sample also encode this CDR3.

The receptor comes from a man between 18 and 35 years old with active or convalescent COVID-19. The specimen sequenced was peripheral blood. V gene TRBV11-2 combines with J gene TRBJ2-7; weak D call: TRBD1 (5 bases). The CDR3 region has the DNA TGTGCCAGCAGCTCTAGACAGTCCTACGAGCAGTACTTC. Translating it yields CASSSRQSYEQYF.